Sequencing of this TCR beta chain was carried out in a study of CXCR3-negative and CXCR3-positive naive CD8 T cells. Study-level results: Both naive subsets had comparably high diversity; memory CD8+ cells much lower. For naive cells, CXCR3-negative and CXCR3-positive subsets had similar TRBV-TRBJ usage; for memory cells, usage differed. Once cells were cryopreserved, CXCR3 expression went down partly, and most assays used fresh PBMCs.

The CDR3 has 13 amino acids. Germline V gives CDR1 LNHDA, CDR2 SQIVND (reference sequence). Comments on this clonotype: The antigen remains undetermined.

UMI-labeled 5' RACE TRB cDNA libraries were prepared from the cells. TCRdb re-called the 5' RACE reads and gives one entry per CDR3 protein, without DNA. The table lists around 50,000 distinct CDR3 sequences. 300,000 cells per CD8+ T cell subset were flow-sorted in triplicate. The source material was memory CD8+ T cells from blood. This TCR derives from a human donor in good health. Some clones in this sample may be carry-over from other donors' samples. The chain combines TRBV19 with TRBJ1-5; TCRdb outputs TRBD1, but without DNA this stays unchecked. This chain's CDR3 is CASSDRGSGTQHF.